At least ten counts were recorded for the clone carrying this T cell receptor (beta chain). This sample stems from a study of T cells of healthy individuals. TCRdb redid the calling of the 5' RACE reads with MiXCR, one entry per CDR3 protein. Of about 41,000 distinct CDR3 sequences listed, about 5% are singletons. This CDR3 contains 13 residues. Trimming cost V 4 bases and J 5 bases, with 7 bases left between them. From germline, CDR1 is KGHDR and CDR2 SFDVKD. This sequence originates from a human donor in good health. The chain has TRBV24-1 and TRBJ2-2; TRBD1 is a possible D gene (6 bases). For the CDR3, the DNA is TGTGCCACCAGTGAGCAGGGGACCGGGGAGCTGTTTTTT. Residues: CATSEQGTGELFF.